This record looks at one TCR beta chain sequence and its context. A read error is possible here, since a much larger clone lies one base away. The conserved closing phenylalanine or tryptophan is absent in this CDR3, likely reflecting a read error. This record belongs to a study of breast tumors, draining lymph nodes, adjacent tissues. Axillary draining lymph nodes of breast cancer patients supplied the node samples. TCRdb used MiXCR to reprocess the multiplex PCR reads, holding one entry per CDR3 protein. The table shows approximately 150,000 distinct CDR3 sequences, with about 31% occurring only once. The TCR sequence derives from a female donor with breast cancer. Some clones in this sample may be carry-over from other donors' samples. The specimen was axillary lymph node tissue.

CDR3 amino acids: CASSEAGVAEAFL. CDR3 coding DNA: TGTGCCAGCAGTGAAGCGGGCGTCGCTGAAGCTTTCCTT. This sequence joins TRBV10-3 and TRBJ1-1, with unresolved D. CDR1 ENHRY and CDR2 SYGVKD come from the germline V gene. The CDR3 totals 13 residues.